This note documents a single TCR beta chain sequence. This record belongs to a study of blood T cell repertoires in COVID-19. The wider study: Acute and convalescent COVID-19 samples came from the United States, Italy and Spain. Sources were T cells, B-cell-depleted T cells, or PBMCs; the material itself was cDNA or gDNA.

Original handling: Amplified reference gene primers provided the basis for estimating nucleated cell counts. Clones were sequenced by immunoSEQ multiplex PCR, and TCRdb holds only the in-frame ones, with some missing. V, J and clone size reflect that table, while D and trimming were determined from the DNA. The sample consists of approximately 90,000 clones, around three quarters of them appearing once. Germline lookup yields CDR1 MNHNS and CDR2 SASEGT. The CDR3 runs 15 residues. V gave up 3 bases and J gave up 0 bases, with 12 bases separating them. The chain carries TRBV6-1 and TRBJ2-7, with a possible D match to TRBD2 (6 bases). The TCR originated in a woman of 80 years or more with acute or convalescent COVID-19. Specimen: peripheral blood. The CDR3 sequence is CASSEEGSSSYEQYF. CDR3 nucleotide sequence: TGTGCCAGCAGTGAGGAGGGTTCGAGCTCCTACGAGCAGTACTTC.